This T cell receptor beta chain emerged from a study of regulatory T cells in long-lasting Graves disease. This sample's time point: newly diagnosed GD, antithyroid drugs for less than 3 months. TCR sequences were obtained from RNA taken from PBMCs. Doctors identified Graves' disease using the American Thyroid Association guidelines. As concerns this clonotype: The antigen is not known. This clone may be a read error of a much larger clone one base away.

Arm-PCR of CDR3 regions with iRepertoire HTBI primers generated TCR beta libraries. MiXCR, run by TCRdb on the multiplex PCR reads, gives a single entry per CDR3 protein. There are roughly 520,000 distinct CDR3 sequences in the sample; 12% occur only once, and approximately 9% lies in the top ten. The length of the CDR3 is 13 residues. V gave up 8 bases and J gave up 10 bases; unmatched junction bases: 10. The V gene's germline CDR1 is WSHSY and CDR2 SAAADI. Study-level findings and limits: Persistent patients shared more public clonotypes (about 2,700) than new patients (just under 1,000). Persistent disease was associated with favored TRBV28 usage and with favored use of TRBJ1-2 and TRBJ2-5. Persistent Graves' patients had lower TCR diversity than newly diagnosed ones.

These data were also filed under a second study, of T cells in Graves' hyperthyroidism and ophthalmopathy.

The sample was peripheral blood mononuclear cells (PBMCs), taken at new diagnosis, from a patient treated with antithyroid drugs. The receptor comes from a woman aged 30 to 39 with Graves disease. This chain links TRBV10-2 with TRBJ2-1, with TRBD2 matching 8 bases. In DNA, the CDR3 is TGCGCCAGCCTCAGCGGGGGAGGAGGCGAGCAGTTCTTC. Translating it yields CASLSGGGGEQFF.